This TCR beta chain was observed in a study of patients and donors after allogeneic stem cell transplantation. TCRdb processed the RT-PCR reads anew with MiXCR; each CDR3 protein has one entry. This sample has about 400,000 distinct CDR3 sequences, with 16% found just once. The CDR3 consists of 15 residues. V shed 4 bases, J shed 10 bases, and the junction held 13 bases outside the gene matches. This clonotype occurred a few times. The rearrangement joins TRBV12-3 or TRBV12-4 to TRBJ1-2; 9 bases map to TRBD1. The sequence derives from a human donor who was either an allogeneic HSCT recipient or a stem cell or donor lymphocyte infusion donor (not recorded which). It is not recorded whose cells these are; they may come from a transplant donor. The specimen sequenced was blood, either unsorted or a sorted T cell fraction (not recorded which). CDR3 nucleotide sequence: TGTGCCAGCAGTTCGGAACAGGGGGCGCGTGGTAACTACACCTTC. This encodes CASSSEQGARGNYTF.